These 15 T cell receptor beta chains were all obtained from the same sample, sequenced in a study of blood T cell repertoires in COVID-19. Assay used: immunoSEQ multiplex PCR; TCRdb lists only in-frame clones, some missing. The sample records 70,000 to 95,000 clones, 70% to 90% being singletons. Sequencing used peripheral blood. The receptor source for this set is a woman of 80 years or more with active COVID-19.

The chain combines TRBV11-3 with TRBJ2-5; 11 bases fit TRBD2. CDR1 SGHNT and CDR2 YENEEA come from the germline V gene. V dropped 6 bases and J dropped 3; count of bases not matched to a gene: 6. This CDR3 region has 15 residues. CDR3 loop: CASSAGLAAEETQYF. The CDR3 DNA is TGTGCCAGCAGTGCGGGACTAGCGGCGGAAGAGACCCAGTACTTC.

The V gene is TRBV10-3, the J gene TRBJ2-3; D gene ambiguous. The V gene's germline CDR1 is ENHRY and CDR2 SYGVKD. The CDR3 is made up of 14 amino acids. V dropped 10 bases and J dropped 2 bases, with 16 bases sitting between them. CDR3 residues: CASRKEQVTDTQYF. The DNA of the CDR3 is TGTGCCAGCCGTAAAGAGCAAGTCACAGATACGCAGTATTTT.

This rearrangement joins TRBV10-3 to TRBJ2-3; possible D gene TRBD1, 6 bases. The CDR3 spans 16 residues. CDR1 and CDR2 from the germline V gene are ENHRY and SYGVKD. V was cut by 6 bases and J by 2 bases, with 18 bases left in between. The CDR3 reads CAISTGLGANTDTQYF. The CDR3 DNA sequence: TGTGCCATCAGCACAGGGCTGGGCGCTAACACAGATACGCAGTATTTT.

V and J are TRBV7-2 and TRBJ2-2, with 10 bases matching TRBD1. The ends lost 3 bases at V and 6 bases at J; junction bases unmatched: 1. This CDR3 is built from 14 residues. The germline V gene encodes CDR1 SGHTA and CDR2 FQGNSA. The CDR3 loop reads CASSFDRGPGELFF. CDR3 DNA: TGTGCCAGCAGCTTCGACAGGGGGCCCGGGGAGCTGTTTTTT. Using reference TRBV7-2 and TRBJ2-2 for the parts outside the CDR3, the full variable domain is GAGVSQSPSNKVTEKGKDVELRCDPISGHTALYWYRQSLGQGLEFLIYFQGNSAPDKSGLPSDRFSAERTGGSVSTLTIQRTQQEDSAVYLCASSFDRGPGELFFGEGSRLTVL.

V is TRBV29-1 and J is TRBJ2-3; TRBD2 agrees at 14 bases. Germline V gene data show CDR1 as SQVTM and CDR2 as ANQGSEA. J was trimmed by 2 bases and V by 4 bases; bases with no gene match: 5. This CDR3 comprises 16 residues. The DNA for the CDR3 is TGCAGCGTTGGGGGGGGACTAGCGGGAGACACAGATACGCAGTATTTT. Translation gives CSVGGGLAGDTDTQYF.

The count of this clone is one. This chain uses TRBV18 with TRBJ2-3; 10 bases map to TRBD2. The CDR3 length is 14 residues. CDR1 is KGHSH, CDR2 LQKENI, per germline. Trimming cost V 6 bases and J 4 bases; bases outside gene matches: 4. The CDR3 nucleotides are TGTGCCAGCTCCAGCGGGAGGGCCGCAGATACGCAGTATTTT. It translates to CASSSGRAADTQYF.

The chain carries TRBV6-5 and TRBJ1-4; 7 nucleotides match TRBD1. The CDR3 runs to 14 residues. The germline V gene encodes CDR1 MNHEY and CDR2 SVGAGI. V was clipped by 6 bases and J by 4 bases; unmatched bases: 5. The CDR3 reads CASRPGTVNEKLFF. The CDR3 DNA follows: TGTGCCAGCAGACCCGGGACAGTTAATGAAAAACTGTTTTTT.

The chain couples TRBV19 to TRBJ2-2, with 8 bases identical to TRBD2. With 7 bases clipped from V and 7 bases from J, the junction kept 17 bases outside the gene matches. Germline V gene lookup returns CDR1 LNHDA and CDR2 SQIVND (reference sequence). This CDR3 has 17 amino acids. As DNA, the CDR3 is TGTGCCAGTAATCAACGGGGGGGGGCCTCCCGGCACGGGGAGCTGTTTTTT. It codes for CASNQRGGASRHGELFF.

This rearrangement joins TRBV5-4 to TRBJ2-2, with TRBD2 matching over 8 bases. This CDR3 contains 15 residues. J was trimmed by 4 bases and V by 0 bases; bases with no gene match: 2. The germline V gene has CDR1 SGHNT and CDR2 YYREEE (reference sequence). The CDR3 DNA reads as TGTGCCAGCAGCTTGGTCGGGACTAGCACCGGGGAGCTGTTTTTT. Its translation is CASSLVGTSTGELFF.

V usage is TRBV12-5 and J usage is TRBJ2-1; TRBD2 matches 10 bases. This CDR3 region has 16 residues. The germline V gene has CDR1 LGHNT and CDR2 FRNRAP. V trimming: 0 bases; J trimming: 5 bases; junction bases outside the gene matches: 4. Here the CDR3 reads CASGLVGTSVHNEQFF. DNA of the CDR3: TGTGCTAGTGGTTTGGTAGGGACTAGCGTACACAATGAGCAGTTCTTC.

The chain uses TRBV2 and TRBJ2-7; 8 nucleotides align to TRBD1. The CDR3 totals 15 residues. V gave up 5 bases and J gave up 3 bases; unmatched junction bases: 9. Germline CDR1 is SNHLY and CDR2 is FYNNEI. DNA for the CDR3: TGTGCCAGCAGTCCCTGGACAGGGTCAAGCTACGAGCAGTACTTC. Encoded protein: CASSPWTGSSYEQYF.

To note about this clone: At the DNA level, this CDR3 is encoded by other sequences in the same sample as well. CDR3: CASSLSGGTYEQYF. The DNA for the CDR3 is TGCGCCAGCAGCTTGTCAGGGGGGACATACGAGCAGTACTTC. The rearrangement uses TRBV5-1 and TRBJ2-7; possibly TRBD1 for D (7 bases). This CDR3 has 14 amino acids. The V end lost 1 base, the J end lost 4 bases, and 12 bases lay between the germline ends. Germline CDR1 reads SGHRS; CDR2 reads YFSETQ.

The chain is built from TRBV18 and TRBJ2-3; D perhaps matches TRBD2 (5 bases). V dropped 1 base and J dropped 3 bases, with 11 bases sitting between them. From germline, CDR1 is KGHSH and CDR2 LQKENI. The CDR3 sequence is 15 residues long. CDR3 in DNA: TGTGCCAGCTCACCACTAAGAAGGGAGACAGATACGCAGTATTTT. Protein: CASSPLRRETDTQYF.

The chain's CDR3 is CASSLDASGLAGVHNEQFF. DNA for the CDR3: TGTGCCAGCAGCTTAGATGCGTCAGGACTAGCGGGAGTCCACAATGAGCAGTTCTTC. This sequence joins TRBV11-3 and TRBJ2-1; 13 bases agree with TRBD2. This CDR3 has 19 amino acids. The V and J ends lost 0 bases and 5 bases, in that order; junction bases with no gene match: 10. Germline lookup yields CDR1 SGHNT and CDR2 YENEEA. The variable domain in full, completed from reference TRBV11-3 and TRBJ2-1, reads EAGVVQSPRYKIIEKKQPVAFWCNPISGHNTLYWYLQNLGQGPELLIRYENEEAVDDSQLPKDRFSAERLKGVDSTLKIQPAELGDSAVYLCASSLDASGLAGVHNEQFFGPGTRLTVL.

For the CDR3, the DNA is TGTGCCAGCAGCAATAGGCCCAGGGAAGAGGACACTGAAGCTTTCTTT. Translation gives CASSNRPREEDTEAFF. The gene calls are TRBV6-2 or TRBV6-3 and TRBJ1-1; D may be TRBD1 (5 bases). The V end lost 6 bases, the J end lost 3 bases, and 20 bases lay between the germline ends. This CDR3 contains 16 residues. Germline assignment: CDR1 MNHEY and CDR2 SVGEGT.